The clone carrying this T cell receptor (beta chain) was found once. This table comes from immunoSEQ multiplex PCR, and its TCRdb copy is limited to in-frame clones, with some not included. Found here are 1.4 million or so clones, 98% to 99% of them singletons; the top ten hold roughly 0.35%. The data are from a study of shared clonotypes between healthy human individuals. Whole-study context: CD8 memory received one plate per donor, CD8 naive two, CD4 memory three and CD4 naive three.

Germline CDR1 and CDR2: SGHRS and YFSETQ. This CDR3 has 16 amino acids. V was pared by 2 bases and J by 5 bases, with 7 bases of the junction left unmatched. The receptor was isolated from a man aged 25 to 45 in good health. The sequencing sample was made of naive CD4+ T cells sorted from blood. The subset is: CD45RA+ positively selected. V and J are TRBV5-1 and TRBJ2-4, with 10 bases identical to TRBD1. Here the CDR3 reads CASSLGTGTGENIQYF. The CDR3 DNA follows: TGCGCCAGCAGCTTAGGCACTGGGACAGGGGAAAACATTCAGTACTTC.